This T cell receptor (beta chain) emerged from a study of T-cell reconstitution after alpha-beta-depleted transplantation in children. Unique molecular identifiers were built into the TCRbeta library. TCRdb fed the PCR reads into MiXCR, producing one record per CDR3 protein. The sample holds roughly 220,000 distinct CDR3 sequences, around 7.7% seen once. This TCR was sampled from a male patient aged 2 to 10 who had a stem cell transplant for acute myeloid leukemia, so the T cells may come from the graft donor. The sequencing here drew on PBMCs, mostly from graft donor cells, taken 360 days after TCRalphabeta/CD19-depleted stem cell transplant.

CDR3 residues: CAWSWDQGTDTQYF. CDR3 nucleotide sequence: TGTGCCTGGAGCTGGGACCAAGGCACAGATACGCAGTATTTT. The V gene is TRBV30, the J gene TRBJ2-3; D might be TRBD1 or TRBD2, each matching 5 bases. CDR3 size: 14 residues. The germline V and J ends were trimmed by 3 bases and 1 base, with 11 bases remaining between them. Germline CDR1 GTSNPN, CDR2 SVGIG (reference sequence).